One and the same sample provided the 19 T cell receptor beta chains below, sequenced in a study of shared clonotypes between healthy human individuals. Libraries were prepared by immunoSEQ multiplex PCR; TCRdb keeps only in-frame clonotypes and omits some of them. The sample has about 520,000 clones, roughly 80% seen once. The sequencing sample was made of PBMCs. These receptors all come from a woman aged 40 to 50 in good health. Some clones in this sample may be carry-over from other donors' samples.

The CDR3 DNA follows: TGTGCCAGCAGCTTACGAGCCGTAGCGTACACAGATACGCAGTATTTT. The encoded protein is CASSLRAVAYTDTQYF. The chain joins TRBV11-2 to TRBJ2-3, with D possibly being TRBD2 (5 bases). CDR3 length equals 16 residues. In germline, CDR1 is SGHAT, CDR2 FQNNGV. V dropped 2 bases and J dropped 2 bases, with 14 bases sitting between them.

This rearrangement joins TRBV6-1 to TRBJ2-3, with D tentatively TRBD1 or TRBD2 (6 bases each). V was pared by 3 bases and J by 0 bases, with 13 bases between. The CDR3 consists of 16 residues. Germline V gene data show CDR1 as MNHNS and CDR2 as SASEGT. CDR3 residues: CASSELGGPSTDTQYF. Written as DNA, the CDR3 is TGTGCCAGCAGTGAGCTCGGGGGCCCTAGCACAGATACGCAGTATTTT.

The gene calls are TRBV7-2 and TRBJ2-5, with 16 nucleotides matching TRBD2. V shed 5 bases and J 10 bases; nucleotides not matched to a gene: 13. The CDR3 runs to 17 residues. Germline-derived CDR1 and CDR2 are SGHTA and FQGNSA. This CDR3 reads CASSPPGLAGGLLGQYF. The DNA of the CDR3 is TGTGCCAGCAGCCCCCCGGGACTAGCGGGAGGGCTTTTAGGCCAGTACTTC.

This clone was recorded many times. The chain joins TRBV7-8 to TRBJ2-7, with TRBD2 as a possible D gene (5 bases). Trimming stripped 5 bases from V and 6 bases from J, with 14 bases between. Looked up from germline, CDR1 is SGHVS and CDR2 is FQNEAQ. There are 13 residues in the CDR3. Written as DNA, the CDR3 is TGTGCCAGCAGCAGCCTGGGGAGAGGCGAGCAGTACTTC. Amino acid sequence: CASSSLGRGEQYF.

V is TRBV2 and J is TRBJ2-2; D possibly matches TRBD1 or TRBD2 (5 bases each). CDR1 is SNHLY and CDR2 is FYNNEI in the germline V gene. The ends were cut back, 8 bases at V and 4 bases at J, with 20 bases in the middle. The CDR3 spans 16 residues. In DNA form, the CDR3 reads TGTGCCAGCTCCGGGATAGGGGTTGGTCTCACCGGGGAGCTGTTTTTT. Translated: CASSGIGVGLTGELFF.

CDR3 nucleotide sequence: TGTGCCAGCAGTTACTCGGGACAGGGTGGTGAAAAACTGTTTTTT. Amino acids: CASSYSGQGGEKLFF. The chain carries TRBV6-6 and TRBJ1-4; 9 nucleotides agree with TRBD1. The trim removed 0 bases at V and 7 bases at J, leaving 3 bases unmatched. There are 15 residues in the CDR3. CDR1 and CDR2 (germline): MNHNY, SVGAGI (reference sequence).

A note on this clone: This specimen includes other DNA sequences encoding the same CDR3. This chain uses TRBV5-1 with TRBJ2-3, with 8 bases fitting TRBD1. This CDR3 comprises 14 residues. V gave up 3 bases and J gave up 3 bases; unmatched junction bases: 3. Germline values: CDR1 SGHRS, CDR2 YFSETQ. The CDR3 nucleotides are TGCGCCAGCAGCTCAGGGGGCCCTACAGATACGCAGTATTTT. Translating gives CASSSGGPTDTQYF.

The chain carries TRBV6-6 and TRBJ1-5; D not certain. Trimming removed 2 bases at V and 3 bases at J, with 11 bases between. This CDR3 is built from 15 residues. CDR1 is MNHNY, CDR2 SVGAGI, per germline (reference sequence). The CDR3 bases are TGTGCCAGCAGTTACGAGATGGAGTCCAATCAGCCCCAGCATTTT. Its protein is CASSYEMESNQPQHF.

This CDR3 is CASSITAGDKRGGNYGYTF. In DNA, the CDR3 is TGTGCCAGTAGTATAACGGCAGGGGATAAGAGAGGCGGAAACTATGGCTACACCTTC. The chain links TRBV19 to TRBJ1-2; tentatively, D is TRBD1 (6 bases). Germline loops: CDR1 LNHDA, CDR2 SQIVND (reference sequence). The CDR3 has 19 amino acids. V was trimmed by 2 bases and J by 2 bases, leaving 24 bases between them.

This clone came up once. The V and J genes are TRBV4-2 and TRBJ2-1; 7 bases are a match to TRBD2. This CDR3 is built from 17 residues. Germline CDR1 reads LGHNA; CDR2 reads YNFKEQ. V was clipped by 1 base and J by 8 bases; unmatched bases: 14. The DNA for the CDR3 is TGTGCCAGCAGCCAAGGAAGAGCGGGACCCGAACTCGATGAGCAGTTCTTC. Translation gives CASSQGRAGPELDEQFF.

The chain links TRBV27 to TRBJ2-7; 10 nucleotides align to TRBD2. J lost 3 bases, V lost 6 bases, and 2 bases had no gene match. The germline V gene encodes CDR1 MNHEY and CDR2 SMNVEV (reference sequence). The CDR3 runs 13 residues. The DNA of the CDR3 is TGTGCCAGCAGGGCTAGCGGGGGCTACGAGCAGTACTTC. It is translated as CASRASGGYEQYF.

This clone is a singleton in its sample. The chain recombines TRBV15 with TRBJ1-5, with D maybe TRBD1 (6 bases). Germline V gives CDR1 LNHNV, CDR2 YYDKDF (reference sequence). CDR3 length: 16 amino acids. Trimming shortened V by 2 bases and J by 6 bases, and 17 bases separated the two germline ends. The CDR3 protein is CATSRLTATGSQPQHF. DNA of the CDR3: TGTGCCACCAGCAGACTCACTGCGACAGGTTCTCAGCCCCAGCATTTT.

The chain uses TRBV28 and TRBJ1-2; no firm D call. Germline assignment: CDR1 MDHEN and CDR2 SYDVKM. The CDR3 covers 12 residues. V was trimmed by 6 bases and J by 7 bases, leaving 12 bases between them. CDR3 DNA sequence: TGTGCCAGCAGGCCCCCTAACCTTGGCTACACCTTC. It yields the protein CASRPPNLGYTF.

The rearrangement uses TRBV28 and TRBJ1-3; no clear D. The CDR3 sequence is 14 residues long. The germline V gene has CDR1 MDHEN and CDR2 SYDVKM. V was trimmed by 7 bases and J by 0 bases, leaving 10 bases between them. CDR3 nucleotide sequence: TGTGCCAGCACCCCTCCCGGCTCTGGAAACACCATATATTTT. Translating gives CASTPPGSGNTIYF.

V gene TRBV7-2 combines with J gene TRBJ2-1, with TRBD2 matching over 13 bases. There are 15 residues in the CDR3. CDR1 is SGHTA, CDR2 FQGNSA, per germline. The V segment lost 3 bases and the J segment 7 bases; nucleotides outside the gene matches: 3. The CDR3, as DNA: TGTGCCAGCAGCTTTCGGACTAGCGGGAGTAATGAGCAGTTCTTC. It codes for CASSFRTSGSNEQFF.

This clone showed up just a few times. The rearrangement uses TRBV10-1 and TRBJ2-6; D tentatively reads TRBD1 or TRBD2 (5 bases each). Germline V lookup: CDR1 WNHNN, CDR2 SYGVQD (reference sequence). V was shortened by 6 bases and J by 4 bases, with 19 bases between the two germline ends. CDR3 length: 17 residues. CDR3 nucleotide sequence: TGCGCCAGCAGGGGACCTGGGGTCCTGGGGGGGGCCAACGTCCTGACTTTC. As protein: CASRGPGVLGGANVLTF.

V gene TRBV9 combines with J gene TRBJ2-3, with D tentatively TRBD2 (6 bases). The CDR3 covers 12 residues. Germline V gives CDR1 SGDLS, CDR2 YYNGEE. The V end lost 3 bases, the J end lost 10 bases, and 12 bases lay between the germline ends. The CDR3 nucleotides read TGTGCCAGCAGCGGGGACTTCCGGGCGCAGTATTTT. It encodes CASSGDFRAQYF.

The chain has TRBV2 and TRBJ2-3; D is perhaps TRBD1 or TRBD2 (5 bases each). The CDR3 extends over 13 amino acids. Trimming removed 8 bases from V and 4 bases from J, with 13 bases in between. Germline loops: CDR1 SNHLY, CDR2 FYNNEI. The CDR3 is CASLGVFADTQYF. The CDR3 bases are TGTGCCAGCCTGGGGGTTTTCGCAGATACGCAGTATTTT.

This clone came up a few times. V usage is TRBV27 and J usage is TRBJ2-7, with no clear D. This CDR3 spans 12 amino acids. The germline V and J ends were trimmed by 5 bases and 4 bases, with 9 bases remaining between them. The germline gives CDR1 MNHEY, CDR2 SMNVEV (reference sequence). The CDR3 region is CASSPMGYEQYF. The CDR3 nucleotides read TGTGCCAGCAGTCCTATGGGTTACGAGCAGTACTTC.